This entry is about one T cell receptor beta chain. This entry belongs to a study of cytomegalovirus exposure and HLA in healthy donors. Background on the study: As released early, the data held roughly 85 million unique TCRs from HLA-typed donors.

The primer mix had 60 Vbeta and 13 Jbeta primers. The protocol was immunoSEQ multiplex PCR, while the TCRdb copy is restricted to in-frame clones and leaves out a portion. The sample lists 140,000 or so clones; around 80% were seen once. What was sequenced was PBMCs. The receptor was derived from a woman aged 55-70 years in good health and CMV-seropositive.

The CDR3 here is CASSQDLPGWSGNTIYF. The CDR3 nucleotides are TGCGCCAGCAGCCAAGATTTACCGGGTTGGTCTGGAAACACCATATATTTT. The chain combines TRBV4-1 with TRBJ1-3, with D unresolved. Germline CDR1 MGHRA, CDR2 YSYEKL. The CDR3 runs to 17 residues. V lost 0 bases, J lost 1 base, and 13 bases lay in between.